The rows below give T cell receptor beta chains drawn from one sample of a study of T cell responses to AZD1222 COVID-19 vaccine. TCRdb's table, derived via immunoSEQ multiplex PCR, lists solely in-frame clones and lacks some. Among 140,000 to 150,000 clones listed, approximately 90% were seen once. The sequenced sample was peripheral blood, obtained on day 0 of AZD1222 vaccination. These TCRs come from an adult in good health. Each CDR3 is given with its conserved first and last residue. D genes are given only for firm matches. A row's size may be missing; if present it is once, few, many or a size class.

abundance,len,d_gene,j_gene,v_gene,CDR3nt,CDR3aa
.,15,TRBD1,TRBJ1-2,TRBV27,TGTGCCAGCAGTTTAGGGACAGGGGCGAACTATGGCTACACCTTC,CASSLGTGANYGYTF
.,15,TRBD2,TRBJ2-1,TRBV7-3,TGTGCCAGCAGCGTAGGGACTAGCGGGAGGTGGGAGCAGTTCTTC,CASSVGTSGRWEQFF
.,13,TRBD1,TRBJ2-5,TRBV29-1,TGCAGCGCTGAACAATCAGGGGGAGAGACCCAGTACTTC,CSAEQSGGETQYF
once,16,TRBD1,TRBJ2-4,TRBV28,TGTGCCAGTACAGGGGGCGCGGTAGGGGCCAAAAACATTCAGTACTTC,CASTGGAVGAKNIQYF
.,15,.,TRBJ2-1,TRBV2,TGTGCCAGCAGTTCACGGAGTGGCTCCTACAATGAGCAGTTCTTC,CASSSRSGSYNEQFF
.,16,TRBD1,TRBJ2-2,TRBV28,TGTGCCAGCAGCGCTTTCGGACAGGGTCTAACCGGGGAGCTGTTTTTT,CASSAFGQGLTGELFF
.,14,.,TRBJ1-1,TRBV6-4,TGTGCCAGCATTGGGGGGGATAGGGACACTGAAGCTTTCTTT,CASIGGDRDTEAFF
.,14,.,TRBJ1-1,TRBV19,TGTGCCAGTAGTATAGGGAGCGGTAACCCCGAAGCTTTCTTT,CASSIGSGNPEAFF
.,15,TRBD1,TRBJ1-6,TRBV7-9,TGTGCCAGCAGCTTAATCACAGGGGATAATTCACCCCTCCACTTT,CASSLITGDNSPLHF
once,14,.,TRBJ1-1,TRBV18,TGTGCCAGCTCCCTGGTCGGGACGAACACTGAAGCTTTCTTT,CASSLVGTNTEAFF
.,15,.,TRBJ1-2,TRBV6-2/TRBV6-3,TGTGCCAGCAGTTACTCGGATGTGGACCACTATGGCTACACCTTC,CASSYSDVDHYGYTF
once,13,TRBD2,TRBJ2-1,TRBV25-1,TGTGCCAGCCGTAGCGGGAGGCTAAATTTCCGGTTCTTC,CASRSGRLNFRFF
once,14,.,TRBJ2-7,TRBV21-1,TGTGCCAGCAGCAACGTCAGCAGGGCTTGGGAGCAGTACTTC,CASSNVSRAWEQYF
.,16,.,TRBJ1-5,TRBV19,TGTGCCAGTAGTATCCGGACAGATTATAGCAATCAGCCCCAGCATTTT,CASSIRTDYSNQPQHF
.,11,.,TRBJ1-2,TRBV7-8,TGTGCTATTATGGGGGTCTATGGCTACACCTTC,CAIMGVYGYTF
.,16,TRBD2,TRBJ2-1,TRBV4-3,TGCGCCAGCAGCCAGGGACTAGCGGGCTCCTACAATGAGCAGTTCTTC,CASSQGLAGSYNEQFF